This T cell receptor (beta chain) was profiled in a study of blood T cell repertoires in COVID-19. The protocol was immunoSEQ multiplex PCR, while the TCRdb copy is restricted to in-frame clones and leaves out a portion. Of over 75,000 clones in the sample, about 80% were seen once. Per germline, CDR1 GTSNPN and CDR2 SVGIG (reference sequence). The CDR3 is made up of 14 amino acids. The germline V and J ends were trimmed by 0 bases and 3 bases, with 11 bases remaining between them. This receptor was taken from a man in his sixties or seventies with acute or convalescent COVID-19. What was sequenced was peripheral blood. V gene TRBV30 combines with J gene TRBJ1-2; D gene ambiguous. The CDR3 DNA is TGTGCCTGGAGTGTACGGCGGGGATACTATGGCTACACCTTC. This gives the protein CAWSVRRGYYGYTF.